This entry describes one T cell receptor beta chain. The antigen is undetermined. The data were taken from a study of CD4 T cells in relation to SARS-CoV-2 and coronaviruses. Study-level results: Monoreactive clones expanded significantly more to SARS-CoV-2 than crossreactive clones did.

Generated by immunoSEQ multiplex PCR, the TCRdb table keeps only in-frame clones and is missing some. The repertoire holds roughly 45,000 clones, with about four fifths as singletons. With 4 bases removed from V and 2 bases from J, the gap between germline ends came to 15 bases. Germline V gene sequence: CDR1 SGHRS, CDR2 YFSETQ. The CDR3 extends over 16 amino acids. This sequence originates from an adult with COVID-19. What was sequenced was naive CD4+ T cells from PBMCs, cultured in vitro. Subset noted: naive CD4+ T cells isolated by negative enrichment. The chain has TRBV5-1 and TRBJ2-2, with D perhaps matching TRBD2 (7 bases). The DNA for the CDR3 is TGCGCCAGCAGCAGACCGAGCGGGACAAACACCGGGGAGCTGTTTTTT. Residues: CASSRPSGTNTGELFF.